A single sample gave rise to the 30 T cell receptor beta chains below, sequenced in a study of regulatory T cells in long-lasting Graves disease. Libraries of TCR beta came from iRepertoire HTBI primers plus Arm-PCR of CDR3 regions. TCRdb re-called the multiplex PCR reads with MiXCR, one entry per CDR3 protein. The data contain around 420,000 distinct CDR3 sequences, approximately 15% of them seen just once; the ten biggest clones take up under 9%. Documented time point: newly diagnosed GD, antithyroid drugs for less than 3 months. RNA isolated from PBMCs was used to make the TCR library. These records were also assigned to another study, of T cells in Graves' hyperthyroidism and ophthalmopathy.

This sample comprised peripheral blood mononuclear cells (PBMCs), obtained at new diagnosis, from a patient treated with antithyroid drugs. The source of these receptors is a woman between 40 and 55 years old with Graves disease.

This clonotype appeared many times. The gene calls are TRBV6-1 and TRBJ2-3; 10 nucleotides line up with TRBD2. The germline gives CDR1 MNHNS, CDR2 SASEGT. Trimming took 7 bases from V and 2 from J; bases not matched to a gene: 3. The CDR3 is 14 residues long. The CDR3 DNA follows: TGTGCCAGCACCGGGACTAGCGCCACAGATACGCAGTATTTT. It yields the protein CASTGTSATDTQYF.

This clonotype was seen more than once but under ten times. V is TRBV12-3 or TRBV12-4 and J is TRBJ1-5; D might be TRBD1 (6 bases). The length of the CDR3 is 15 residues. The germline V and J ends were trimmed by 3 bases and 1 base, with 10 bases remaining between them. The CDR3 DNA reads as TGTGCCAGCAGTTTTGAGGGGGTGAGCAATCAGCCCCAGCATTTT. It translates to CASSFEGVSNQPQHF.

This chain's CDR3 is CASSYYAGTNNEQFF. CDR3 bases: TGTGCCAGCAGTTATTATGCCGGGACAAACAATGAGCAGTTCTTC. The genes are TRBV6-5 and TRBJ2-1; D is possibly TRBD1 (6 bases). The CDR3 extends over 15 amino acids. The germline V and J ends were trimmed by 3 bases and 5 bases, with 14 bases remaining between them. From germline, CDR1 is MNHEY and CDR2 SVGAGI.

Here the CDR3 reads CASSMGLAGETQYF. The CDR3 DNA reads as TGTGCCAGTAGTATGGGACTAGCGGGAGAGACCCAGTACTTC. The V gene is TRBV19, the J gene TRBJ2-5; 12 nucleotides line up with TRBD2. V gave up 3 bases and J gave up 4 bases; unmatched junction bases: 0. Germline CDR1 is LNHDA and CDR2 is SQIVND (reference sequence). This CDR3 has 14 residues.

This clonotype was seen repeatedly, ten times or more. The chain couples TRBV20-1 to TRBJ2-7, with TRBD1 as a possible D gene (6 bases). The CDR3 is 15 residues long. Trimming shortened V by 1 base and J by 3 bases, and 16 bases separated the two germline ends. Germline CDR1 reads DFQATT; CDR2 reads SNEGSKA (reference sequence). The CDR3 region is CSARGGTRENYEQYF. The CDR3 bases are TGCAGTGCTAGAGGGGGGACAAGGGAAAACTACGAGCAGTACTTC.

The CDR3 bases are TGTGCCATCGGGACCCTTCCCTACGAGCAGTACTTC. Its translation: CAIGTLPYEQYF. The genes are TRBV10-3 and TRBJ2-7; D is perhaps TRBD1 or TRBD2 (5 bases each). This CDR3 comprises 12 residues. V lost 8 bases and J lost 2, with 10 bases in between. CDR1 ENHRY and CDR2 SYGVKD come from the germline V gene.

Many counts were recorded for this clonotype. The genes are TRBV30 and TRBJ1-1; D call uncertain. Germline values: CDR1 GTSNPN, CDR2 SVGIG (reference sequence). V lost 3 bases to trimming and J lost 1 base, with 9 bases between them. The CDR3 loop spans 13 amino acids. CDR3 DNA: TGTGCCTGGAGGTTTCAGACGAACACTGAAGCTTTCTTT. Encoded protein: CAWRFQTNTEAFF.

This clonotype was recorded many times. This chain connects TRBV10-3 to TRBJ2-7; D might be TRBD1 or TRBD2, each matching 6 bases. The CDR3 spans 16 residues. Germline V gives CDR1 ENHRY, CDR2 SYGVKD. Trimming took 3 bases from V and 4 from J, leaving 19 bases between them. The CDR3 DNA reads TGTGCCATCAGTGATTCTCTCGGGGGCCCCCTTTACGAGCAGTACTTC. Protein: CAISDSLGGPLYEQYF.

This clonotype was recorded many times. The rearrangement joins TRBV11-3 to TRBJ2-5; weak D call: TRBD1 (6 bases). V dropped 3 bases and J dropped 5 bases, with 19 bases sitting between them. Germline lookup yields CDR1 SGHNT and CDR2 YENEEA. This CDR3 is 16 amino acids long. This CDR3 is CASSFFGQPGLETQYF. The CDR3 nucleotides are TGTGCCAGCAGCTTCTTCGGACAGCCGGGTTTGGAGACCCAGTACTTC.

This clonotype has a count of ten or more. The V gene is TRBV29-1, the J gene TRBJ1-2; no firm D call. With 4 bases removed from V and 9 bases from J, the gap between germline ends came to 9 bases. The CDR3 is 10 amino acids. Germline V gene lookup returns CDR1 SQVTM and CDR2 ANQGSEA. CDR3 bases: TGCAGCGTTGGGGAGCAGAGCTACACCTTC. Residues: CSVGEQSYTF.

This clonotype was counted between two and nine times. The chain combines TRBV5-1 with TRBJ2-7; tentative D call: TRBD1 (6 bases). This CDR3 comprises 13 residues. Germline V gene sequence: CDR1 SGHRS, CDR2 YFSETQ. Trimming cost V 5 bases and J 3 bases, with 12 bases left between them. CDR3 region: CASSLQGNYEQYF. CDR3 nucleotide sequence: TGCGCCAGCAGTCTCCAGGGGAACTACGAGCAGTACTTC.

This clonotype was counted only a few times. The V gene is TRBV5-1, the J gene TRBJ2-1, with TRBD1 as a possible D gene (5 bases). Germline V gene data show CDR1 as SGHRS and CDR2 as YFSETQ. The CDR3 runs 17 residues. V gave up 4 bases and J gave up 2 bases, with 19 bases separating them. In DNA form, the CDR3 reads TGCGCCAGCAGCATCGATTCAGGGTTCAGGGCCTACAATGAGCAGTTCTTC. Its translation is CASSIDSGFRAYNEQFF.

On this clonotype itself: A read error is possible here, since a much larger clone lies one base away. V usage is TRBV2 and J usage is TRBJ2-1, with unresolved D. V lost 6 bases and J lost 8, with 17 bases in between. The CDR3 runs to 14 residues. Germline V gene lookup returns CDR1 SNHLY and CDR2 FYNNEI. CDR3 DNA: TGTGCCAGCAGCCTGAAACAGCGTAGGGATGAGCAGTTCTTC. Its translation: CASSLKQRRDEQFF. Full variable domain (remainder filled in from reference TRBV2 and TRBJ2-1): EPEVTQTPSHQVTQMGQEVILRCVPISNHLYFYWYRQILGQKVEFLVSFYNNEISEKSEIFDDQFSVERPDGSNFTLKIRSTKLEDSAMYFCASSLKQRRDEQFFGPGTRLTVL.

This clonotype was seen repeatedly, ten times or more. This chain uses TRBV11-3 with TRBJ2-3; 7 bases agree with TRBD2. CDR3 length: 14 residues. V dropped 6 bases and J dropped 0; count of bases not matched to a gene: 3. Germline CDR1 is SGHNT and CDR2 is YENEEA. The CDR3 protein is CASSFGGSTDTQYF. In DNA form, the CDR3 reads TGTGCCAGCAGTTTCGGGGGGAGCACAGATACGCAGTATTTT.

Remarks on this clonotype: One base separates it from a far larger clone, so it is likely a read error. The rearrangement joins TRBV7-3 to TRBJ2-1; 7 bases are a match to TRBD2. Germline V gene sequence: CDR1 SGHTA, CDR2 FQGTGA. V shed 0 bases and J 0 bases; nucleotides not matched to a gene: 2. The CDR3 extends over 16 amino acids. As DNA, the CDR3 is TGTGCCAGCAGCTTAACGGGCGGGGGCTCCTACAATGAGCAGTTCTTC. This translates into CASSLTGGGSYNEQFF.

This clonotype turned up a few times. A much larger clone lies a single base off, so this may be a read error. The rearrangement links TRBV6-2 or TRBV6-3 to TRBJ2-1, with 8 bases aligning to TRBD1. This CDR3 contains 13 residues. V lost 5 bases, J lost 5 bases, and 2 bases stayed unmatched. Per germline, CDR1 MNHEY and CDR2 SVGEGT. The CDR3 sequence: CASSEDRDNEQFF. The CDR3 DNA reads TGTGCCAGCAGTGAGGACAGGGACAATGAGCAGTTCTTC.

Notes on this clonotype: This is likely a read error, given that the CDR3 carries no conserved phenylalanine or tryptophan at its end. V is TRBV9 and J is TRBJ2-2, with 7 bases aligning to TRBD2. The germline CDR1 and CDR2 sequences are SGDLS and YYNGEE. The length of the CDR3 is 17 residues. Trimming cost V 0 bases and J 4 bases; bases outside gene matches: 9. The CDR3 sequence: CASSVESGGEITGELFL. The DNA for the CDR3 is TGTGCCAGCAGCGTAGAATCGGGGGGAGAGATCACCGGGGAGCTGTTTCTT.

This clonotype has ten or more counts. The J gene is TRBJ2-7, the V gene TRBV28, with 8 bases matching TRBD2. Trimming cost V 5 bases and J 6 bases; bases outside gene matches: 12. The CDR3 is 15 amino acids. Germline V gene data show CDR1 as MDHEN and CDR2 as SYDVKM. The CDR3 sequence: CASSRGGSAALEQYF. The CDR3 DNA sequence: TGTGCCAGCAGTCGGGGGGGTAGCGCGGCTCTCGAGCAGTACTTC.

This clonotype was seen a few times. The chain combines TRBV5-1 with TRBJ2-4; tentatively, D is TRBD1 or TRBD2 (5 bases each). Germline V CDR1 and CDR2: SGHRS, YFSETQ. V was shortened by 4 bases and J by 2 bases, with 19 bases between the two germline ends. The CDR3 is made up of 17 amino acids. CDR3 nucleotide sequence: TGCGCCAGCAGCCCCGGGGCGGACCTAAGGTCCAAAAACATTCAGTACTTC. Protein: CASSPGADLRSKNIQYF.

This clonotype was recorded many times. J is TRBJ1-2 and V is TRBV28; possible D gene TRBD1, 6 bases. Trimming took 6 bases from V and 8 from J, leaving 13 bases between them. The germline V gene has CDR1 MDHEN and CDR2 SYDVKM. CDR3 length equals 12 residues. CDR3 in amino acids: CASRITGSGYTF. The CDR3 region has the DNA TGTGCCAGCAGGATCACAGGGTCCGGCTACACCTTC.

This clonotype was seen repeatedly, ten times or more. CDR3 sequence reads: CASSQGLRSEQYF. As DNA, the CDR3 is TGTGCCAGCAGCCAAGGGCTACGAAGCGAGCAGTACTTC. This rearrangement joins TRBV12-3 or TRBV12-4 to TRBJ2-7; D remains ambiguous. The V and J ends lost 6 bases and 6 bases respectively, with 15 bases between them. The CDR3 length is 13 residues.

This clonotype was seen only a few times. The rearrangement links TRBV20-1 to TRBJ1-6; D gene unclear. Looked up from germline, CDR1 is DFQATT and CDR2 is SNEGSKA (reference sequence). This CDR3 comprises 15 residues. The V end was cut by 4 bases, the J end by 10 bases, with 20 bases between. CDR3 bases: TGCAGTGCTATACACGCCGGGGTTCTCAGCTCACCCCTCCACTTT. Translated, it gives CSAIHAGVLSSPLHF.

A few counts support this clonotype. The chain has TRBV6-1 and TRBJ2-7, with D maybe TRBD2 (6 bases). From germline, CDR1 is MNHNS and CDR2 SASEGT. The CDR3 is 12 amino acids. Trimming stripped 4 bases from V and 6 bases from J, with 10 bases between. The CDR3 sequence is CASSVSGVEQYF. Here the CDR3 DNA reads TGTGCCAGCAGTGTTTCGGGGGTCGAGCAGTACTTC.

This clonotype has only a few counts. The chain joins TRBV5-6 to TRBJ2-1; the match to TRBD2 covers 10 bases. The CDR3 has 15 amino acids. Trimming cost V 3 bases and J 8 bases; bases outside gene matches: 8. From germline, CDR1 is SGHDT and CDR2 YYEEEE. In nucleotides, the CDR3 is TGTGCCAGCAGCTATCCTAGCGGGAGTATCGATGAGCAGTTCTTC. Encoded protein: CASSYPSGSIDEQFF.

V is TRBV12-3 or TRBV12-4 and J is TRBJ2-7; D uncertain. This CDR3 contains 13 residues. The V end was cut by 8 bases, the J end by 0 bases, with 11 bases between. This CDR3 is CASAQLSSYEQYF. The CDR3 DNA reads as TGTGCCAGCGCCCAACTAAGCTCCTACGAGCAGTACTTC.

In its sample, this clonotype was seen many times. The chain joins TRBV28 to TRBJ2-7; D gene uncertain. The CDR3 consists of 13 residues. Germline values: CDR1 MDHEN, CDR2 SYDVKM. V was cut by 6 bases and J by 5 bases, with 14 bases left in between. CDR3 loop: CASRIGREDEQYF. The DNA of the CDR3 is TGTGCCAGCAGAATAGGCCGTGAGGACGAGCAGTACTTC.

The sample holds many counts of this clonotype. This sequence joins TRBV3-1 and TRBJ2-3; D unclear. The CDR3 consists of 14 residues. The germline V gene has CDR1 LGHDT and CDR2 YNNKEL (reference sequence). V lost 2 bases and J lost 2, with 8 bases in between. For the CDR3, the DNA is TGTGCCAGCAGCCAAAGCCACAACACAGATACGCAGTATTTT. It yields the protein CASSQSHNTDTQYF.

This clonotype was recorded at least ten times. This chain connects TRBV11-2 to TRBJ2-7; D might be TRBD1 or TRBD2, each matching 7 bases. CDR1 SGHAT and CDR2 FQNNGV come from the germline V gene. Trimming removed 5 bases at V and 5 bases at J, with 19 bases between. The CDR3 length is 15 residues. This CDR3 is CASSQGDGGFNEQYF. CDR3 nucleotides: TGTGCCAGCAGCCAGGGGGACGGGGGGTTTAACGAGCAGTACTTC.

This clonotype was observed many times. The chain links TRBV28 to TRBJ2-2; TRBD2 matches at 8 bases. The V and J ends lost 6 bases and 7 bases, in that order; junction bases with no gene match: 16. Germline assignment: CDR1 MDHEN and CDR2 SYDVKM. The CDR3 has 17 amino acids. CDR3 DNA: TGTGCCAGCAGGTTCGCCAGGTTCGGGAGGGCCGGCGGGGAGCTGTTTTTT. Its translation: CASRFARFGRAGGELFF.

This clonotype was counted ten times or more. The chain links TRBV27 to TRBJ1-5; tentative D call: TRBD1 (6 bases). This CDR3 spans 14 amino acids. The V and J ends lost 5 bases and 7 bases respectively, with 15 bases between them. The V gene's germline CDR1 is MNHEY and CDR2 SMNVEV (reference sequence). The CDR3 is CASSPGHSSQPQHF. The CDR3 nucleotides are TGTGCCAGCAGTCCGGGACACAGCAGCCAGCCCCAGCATTTT.